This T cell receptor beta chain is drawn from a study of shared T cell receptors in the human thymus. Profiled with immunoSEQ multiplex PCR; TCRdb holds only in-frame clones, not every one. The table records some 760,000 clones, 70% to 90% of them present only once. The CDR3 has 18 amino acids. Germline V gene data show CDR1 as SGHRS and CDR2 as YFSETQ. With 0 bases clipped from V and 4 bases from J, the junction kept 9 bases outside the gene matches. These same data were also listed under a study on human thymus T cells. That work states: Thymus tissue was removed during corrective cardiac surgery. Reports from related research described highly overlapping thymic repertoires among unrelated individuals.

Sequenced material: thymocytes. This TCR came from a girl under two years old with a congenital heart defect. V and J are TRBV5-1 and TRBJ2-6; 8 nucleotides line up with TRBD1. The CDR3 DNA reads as TGCGCCAGCAGCTTGGACCAAAACAGGGGGTCGGGGGCCAACGTCCTGACTTTC. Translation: CASSLDQNRGSGANVLTF. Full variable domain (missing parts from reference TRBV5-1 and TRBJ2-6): KAGVTQTPRYLIKTRGQQVTLSCSPISGHRSVSWYQQTPGQGLQFLFEYFSETQRNKGNFPGRFSGRQFSNSRSEMNVSTLELGDSALYLCASSLDQNRGSGANVLTFGAGSRLTVL.